The 26 T cell receptor beta chains listed next were all sequenced from one sample in a study of blood T cell repertoires in COVID-19. The protocol was immunoSEQ multiplex PCR, while the TCRdb copy is restricted to in-frame clones and leaves out a portion. The sample has 180,000 or so clones, nearly 90% seen once. Sequenced sample: peripheral blood. Source of these receptors: a man over 45 with acute or convalescent COVID-19.

A few counts support this clone. The genes are TRBV19 and TRBJ1-3; D not resolved. Germline loops: CDR1 LNHDA, CDR2 SQIVND (reference sequence). Between the trimmed V and J ends, which lost 0 bases and 1 base, there was a span of 13 bases. This CDR3 has 17 amino acids. CDR3 DNA: TGTGCCAGTAGTATAGATTTACTACGAAGGTCTGGAAACACCATATATTTT. The encoded protein is CASSIDLLRRSGNTIYF.

This chain connects TRBV28 to TRBJ1-1, with 7 bases that match TRBD1. Trimming removed 5 bases from V and 4 bases from J; junction bases left unmatched: 7. CDR1 is MDHEN, CDR2 SYDVKM, per germline. The CDR3 sequence is 14 residues long. The CDR3 sequence is CASSLTGYVTEAFF. CDR3 nucleotide sequence: TGTGCCAGCAGTCTGACAGGGTACGTCACTGAAGCTTTCTTT.

The rearrangement links TRBV15 to TRBJ1-5; no firm D call. The CDR3 runs to 17 residues. V was trimmed by 0 bases and J by 5 bases, leaving 17 bases between them. The germline CDR1 and CDR2 sequences are LNHNV and YYDKDF (reference sequence). The CDR3 loop reads CATSRDMGAGSHQPQHF. CDR3 nucleotide sequence: TGTGCCACCAGCAGAGATATGGGTGCCGGGAGCCATCAGCCCCAGCATTTT.

This sequence joins TRBV10-3 and TRBJ2-3; D is perhaps TRBD2 (5 bases). The CDR3 length is 13 residues. CDR1 and CDR2 from the germline V gene are ENHRY and SYGVKD. Trimming stripped 7 bases from V and 6 bases from J, with 14 bases between. The CDR3 bases are TGTGCCATCACTATGGACTCCACGGATACGCAGTATTTT. Amino acid sequence: CAITMDSTDTQYF.

For the CDR3, the DNA is TGTGCCAGTAGCACGGACAGAGGGGCGGTCTATGGCTACACCTTC. This translates into CASSTDRGAVYGYTF. This rearrangement joins TRBV19 to TRBJ1-2, with D maybe TRBD1 (6 bases). Germline assignment: CDR1 LNHDA and CDR2 SQIVND (reference sequence). The CDR3 totals 15 residues. The V end lost 6 bases, the J end lost 4 bases, and 18 bases lay between the germline ends.

This clone is a singleton in its sample. The chain has TRBV7-9 and TRBJ2-5; TRBD1 might be the D (5 bases). This CDR3 is 13 amino acids long. Germline loops: CDR1 SEHNR, CDR2 FQNEAQ (reference sequence). The V and J ends lost 6 bases and 1 base respectively, with 9 bases between them. The CDR3 spells CASRPTVQETQYF. CDR3 DNA: TGTGCCAGCAGGCCGACAGTCCAAGAGACCCAGTACTTC.

The rearrangement joins TRBV7-8 to TRBJ1-3; D is perhaps TRBD1 (6 bases). V dropped 0 bases and J dropped 0 bases, with 6 bases sitting between them. The CDR3 consists of 15 residues. Per the germline V gene, CDR1 is SGHVS and CDR2 is FQNEAQ. The CDR3 loop is CASSLADSSGNTIYF. The CDR3 nucleotides read TGTGCCAGCAGCTTAGCGGACAGCTCTGGAAACACCATATATTTT.

This clone was observed a handful of times. The V gene is TRBV5-4, the J gene TRBJ2-1; D is ambiguous. Germline V gene sequence: CDR1 SGHNT, CDR2 YYREEE (reference sequence). The CDR3 is 13 amino acids. V was shortened by 0 bases and J by 5 bases, with 6 bases between the two germline ends. This CDR3 reads CASSLVRDNEQFF. In DNA, the CDR3 is TGTGCCAGCAGCTTGGTACGGGACAATGAGCAGTTCTTC.

This chain links TRBV5-8 with TRBJ2-2; 10 nucleotides match TRBD1. V lost 4 bases, J lost 6 bases, and 6 bases stayed unmatched. Germline values: CDR1 SGHTS, CDR2 YDEGEE. There are 15 residues in the CDR3. The CDR3 region has the DNA TGTGCCAGCAGCCGAGGGACAGGGGAGGCCGGGGAGCTGTTTTTT. The encoded protein is CASSRGTGEAGELFF.

The rearrangement links TRBV30 to TRBJ2-1, with a weak D call TRBD1 (6 bases). Germline loops: CDR1 GTSNPN, CDR2 SVGIG (reference sequence). V was pared by 1 base and J by 3 bases, with 13 bases between. The CDR3 has 15 residues. CDR3 region: CAWSARGGFYNEQFF. The DNA for the CDR3 is TGTGCCTGGAGTGCCAGGGGCGGATTCTACAATGAGCAGTTCTTC.

The V and J genes are TRBV10-3 and TRBJ2-5; possible D gene TRBD1, 6 bases. The CDR3 contains 14 residues. Trimming removed 8 bases at V and 3 bases at J, with 16 bases between. Germline values: CDR1 ENHRY, CDR2 SYGVKD. The CDR3 DNA sequence: TGTGCCATCGGCTCCCCGGGACAAAAAGAGACCCAGTACTTC. Protein: CAIGSPGQKETQYF.

The chain is built from TRBV9 and TRBJ2-1; 10 bases map to TRBD2. The CDR3 runs to 17 residues. CDR1 is SGDLS and CDR2 is YYNGEE in the germline V gene. The V segment lost 4 bases and the J segment 13 bases; nucleotides outside the gene matches: 20. This CDR3 reads CASSSLGTSGTDGKQFF. CDR3 nucleotide sequence: TGTGCCAGCAGCTCCCTGGGCACTAGCGGGACGGACGGAAAACAGTTCTTC.

This clone showed up just a few times. The J gene is TRBJ2-3, the V gene TRBV7-3; 10 bases agree with TRBD1. J lost 6 bases, V lost 3 bases, and 3 bases had no gene match. This CDR3 contains 14 residues. Germline assignment: CDR1 SGHTA and CDR2 FQGTGA. CDR3 sequence (DNA): TGTGCCAGCAGCTTTGGGACAGGGGCCGATACGCAGTATTTT. Translation gives CASSFGTGADTQYF.

This clone occurred once. The V call is TRBV3-1 (or the pseudogene TRBV3-2), the J call TRBJ2-5; D might be TRBD1 (6 bases). Between the trimmed V and J ends, which lost 2 bases and 3 bases, there was a span of 10 bases. This CDR3 comprises 14 residues. The V gene's germline CDR1 is LGHDT and CDR2 YNNKEL (reference sequence). The CDR3 coding sequence is TGTGCCAGCAGCCAATTCCAGGGGAAAGAGACCCAGTACTTC. Translated, it gives CASSQFQGKETQYF.

This sequence joins TRBV4-2 and TRBJ2-5; D unclear. The V gene lost 0 bases and the J gene lost 2 bases, with 7 bases spanning the gap. The length of the CDR3 is 14 residues. The germline gives CDR1 LGHNA, CDR2 YNFKEQ. The CDR3 protein is CASSQDRVQETQYF. In DNA, the CDR3 is TGTGCCAGCAGCCAAGATCGCGTTCAAGAGACCCAGTACTTC.

The chain joins TRBV29-1 to TRBJ1-2; 7 nucleotides agree with TRBD1. Germline assignment: CDR1 SQVTM and CDR2 ANQGSEA. J gave up 4 bases and V 4 bases, and 15 bases lay outside the gene matches. There are 16 residues in the CDR3. The DNA for the CDR3 is TGCAGCGTTGGGGGGAGACAGGGAGCTTTTAGCTATGGCTACACCTTC. Protein product: CSVGGRQGAFSYGYTF.

This chain connects TRBV27 to TRBJ1-6, with D possibly being TRBD1 (6 bases). The germline CDR1 and CDR2 sequences are MNHEY and SMNVEV (reference sequence). This CDR3 region has 16 residues. V dropped 6 bases and J dropped 0 bases, with 12 bases sitting between them. CDR3: CASSFGQSSYNSPLHF. The CDR3 region has the DNA TGTGCCAGCAGCTTCGGACAGAGCTCCTATAATTCACCCCTCCACTTT.

V is TRBV6-2 or TRBV6-3 and J is TRBJ2-5; D unclear. CDR1 and CDR2 from the germline V gene are MNHEY and SVGEGT. V lost 4 bases and J 5 bases, leaving 14 bases between the germline ends. This CDR3 contains 14 residues. CDR3 residues: CASSSVDPRETQYF. For the CDR3, the DNA is TGTGCCAGCAGTTCCGTCGATCCTCGGGAGACCCAGTACTTC.

In this sample, this clone turned up once. The chain has TRBV7-9 and TRBJ2-1; TRBD2 is a possible D gene (5 bases). Germline values: CDR1 SEHNR, CDR2 FQNEAQ (reference sequence). The ends were cut back, 6 bases at V and 6 bases at J, with 15 bases in the middle. The CDR3 covers 14 residues. The CDR3 DNA reads TGTGCCAGCAGTCTCGGGCGGGCGGGCAATGAGCAGTTCTTC. Amino acids: CASSLGRAGNEQFF.

The chain recombines TRBV2 with TRBJ2-3; D may be TRBD2 (6 bases). The germline V and J ends were trimmed by 7 bases and 6 bases, with 14 bases remaining between them. The CDR3 has 13 residues. Germline CDR1 and CDR2: SNHLY and FYNNEI. The CDR3, as DNA: TGTGCCAGCATGGGGTCGGGGGTGGATACGCAGTATTTT. Protein: CASMGSGVDTQYF.

The chain joins TRBV15 to TRBJ2-7, with 7 nucleotides matching TRBD1. J gave up 3 bases and V 3 bases, and 5 bases lay outside the gene matches. The germline gives CDR1 LNHNV, CDR2 YYDKDF (reference sequence). The CDR3 consists of 14 residues. The CDR3 DNA sequence: TGTGCCACCAGCAGGGCGTGGGACAGCTACGAGCAGTACGTC. It specifies CATSRAWDSYEQYV.

The chain is built from TRBV2 and TRBJ1-2, with D perhaps matching TRBD1 (5 bases). The germline CDR1 and CDR2 sequences are SNHLY and FYNNEI. CDR3 length equals 14 residues. The V end lost 4 bases, the J end lost 4 bases, and 13 bases lay between the germline ends. The CDR3 region is CASSVQTEVYGYTF. The CDR3 DNA follows: TGTGCCAGCAGTGTACAGACAGAAGTCTATGGCTACACCTTC. The full variable domain, with the rest looked up from reference TRBV2 and TRBJ1-2, is EPEVTQTPSHQVTQMGQEVILRCVPISNHLYFYWYRQILGQKVEFLVSFYNNEISEKSEIFDDQFSVERPDGSNFTLKIRSTKLEDSAMYFCASSVQTEVYGYTFGSGTRLTVV.

The J gene is TRBJ1-4, the V gene TRBV19; the D gene is possibly TRBD1 (5 bases). The ends were cut back, 6 bases at V and 5 bases at J, with 13 bases in the middle. The CDR3 sequence is 14 residues long. Germline-derived CDR1 and CDR2 are LNHDA and SQIVND (reference sequence). CDR3 region: CASRSIQGNEKLFF. The CDR3, as DNA: TGTGCCAGTAGATCAATCCAGGGAAATGAAAAACTGTTTTTT.

V and J are TRBV6-1 and TRBJ1-2, with 9 bases lining up with TRBD1. This CDR3 is built from 14 residues. Trimming at V came to 2 bases and at J to 6 bases, leaving 4 bases not matched to a gene. Germline loops: CDR1 MNHNS, CDR2 SASEGT. The DNA of the CDR3 is TGTGCCAGCAGTGAAACCGGGACAGGGAATGGCTACACCTTC. Amino acids: CASSETGTGNGYTF.

V gene TRBV27 combines with J gene TRBJ1-3, with TRBD1 matching over 8 bases. The CDR3 is 16 residues long. Germline V gives CDR1 MNHEY, CDR2 SMNVEV (reference sequence). After removal of 5 bases from V and 3 bases from J, the junction contained 9 bases not matched to a gene. CDR3 in amino acids: CASSTTRTGIGNTIYF. The DNA of the CDR3 is TGTGCCAGCAGTACTACCCGGACAGGGATTGGAAACACCATATATTTT.

This clone has more than one count but fewer than ten. The chain carries TRBV2 and TRBJ1-6; D is undetermined. This CDR3 comprises 13 residues. The V and J ends lost 7 bases and 3 bases respectively, with 7 bases between them. The V gene's germline CDR1 is SNHLY and CDR2 FYNNEI. The CDR3 coding sequence is TGTGCCAGCAACGGGGACTATAATTCACCCCTCCACTTT. The encoded protein is CASNGDYNSPLHF.